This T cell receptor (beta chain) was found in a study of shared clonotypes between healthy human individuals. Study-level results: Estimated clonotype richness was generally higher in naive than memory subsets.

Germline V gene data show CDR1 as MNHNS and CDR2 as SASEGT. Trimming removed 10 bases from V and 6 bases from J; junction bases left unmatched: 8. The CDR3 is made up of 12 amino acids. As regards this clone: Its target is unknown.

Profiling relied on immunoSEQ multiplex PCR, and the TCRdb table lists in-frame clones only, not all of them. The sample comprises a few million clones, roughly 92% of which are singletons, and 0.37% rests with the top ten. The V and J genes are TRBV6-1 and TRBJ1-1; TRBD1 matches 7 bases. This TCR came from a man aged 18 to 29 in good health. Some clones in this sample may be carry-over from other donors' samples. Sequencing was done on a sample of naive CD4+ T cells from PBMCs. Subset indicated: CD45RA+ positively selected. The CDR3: CATHRDSPEAFF. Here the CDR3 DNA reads TGTGCCACCCACCGGGACAGCCCTGAAGCTTTCTTT.